This is a list of T cell receptor beta chains from one sample in a study of identical twins. One entry per CDR3 protein, called by TCRdb with MiXCR from the 5' RACE reads. The sample includes about 160,000 distinct CDR3 sequences, under 4.5% of them seen just once. The sample was memory T cells sorted from blood. Receptors originate from a man between 18 and 29 years old in good health. The CDR3 runs from the conserved cysteine through the conserved F or W. A D gene is named only where the DNA matches it firmly. Size values are once, few and many counts, or a class for expanded clones, and some rows have none.

j_gene | v_gene | d_gene | abundance | CDR3nt | CDR3aa
TRBJ2-1 | TRBV19 | TRBD2 | few | TGTGCCAGTAGTGTACTAGCGGGAGGCTTGCGCAATGAGCAGTTCTTC | CASSVLAGGLRNEQFF
TRBJ2-7 | TRBV11-2 | TRBD2 | . | TGTGCCAGCAGCTCCCCGCGCGGGAGCTACGAGCAGTACTTC | CASSSPRGSYEQYF
TRBJ2-5 | TRBV10-2 | . | many | TGCGCCAGCAGCGCCTTCCGGGACCGCGGGTACGAGACCCAGTACTTC | CASSAFRDRGYETQYF
TRBJ2-7 | TRBV30 | . | few | TGTGCCTGGAGCCACAGGGACTACGAGCAGTACTTC | CAWSHRDYEQYF
TRBJ2-5 | TRBV5-4 | TRBD1 | many | TGTGCCAGCAGCTCCCCGAAAACAGGGGCCTACCGGGAGACCCAGTACTTC | CASSSPKTGAYRETQYF
TRBJ2-3 | TRBV5-1 | . | many | TGCGCCAGCAGCTTGGCGGCGGGGTACACAGATACGCAGTATTTT | CASSLAAGYTDTQYF
TRBJ2-5 | TRBV5-1 | . | . | TGCGCCAGCAGCTTGGGGGGAGCCCCAGAGACCCAGTACTTC | CASSLGGAPETQYF
TRBJ1-6 | TRBV7-9 | . | many | TGTGCCAGCACCCGGGACACCAACCTCGGTTCACCCCTCCACTTT | CASTRDTNLGSPLHF
TRBJ2-3 | TRBV30 | . | many | TGTGCCTGGTCTACTGGCCTCCGCGAAAACCAGTATTTT | CAWSTGLRENQYF
TRBJ1-4 | TRBV27 | . | many | TGTGCCAGCAGTCCCTACGAGGGGGGAACTAATGAAAAACTGTTTTTT | CASSPYEGGTNEKLFF
TRBJ2-6 | TRBV20-1 | . | . | TGCAGTGCTAGAGTCCCCGGGGCCAACGTCCTGACTTTC | CSARVPGANVLTF
TRBJ2-3 | TRBV6-1 | . | many | TGTGCCAGCAGATCCCGGGGATCGCCCACAGATACGCAGTATTTT | CASRSRGSPTDTQYF
TRBJ2-6 | TRBV6-1 | . | many | TGTGCCAGCAGTCCCGGACTGAAAGTCTCTGGGGCCAACGTCCTGACTTTC | CASSPGLKVSGANVLTF
TRBJ2-5 | TRBV4-2 | . | many | TGTGCCAGCAGCCAAGACCCCGCCTGGACCCAGTACTTC | CASSQDPAWTQYF
TRBJ1-6 | TRBV12-3/TRBV12-4 | . | many | TGTGCCAGCAGTTCACGACAGAGCTATAATTCACCCCTCCACTTT | CASSSRQSYNSPLHF
TRBJ2-2 | TRBV5-1 | TRBD1 | many | TGCGCCAGCAGCCAAGACAGGGCGAACACCGGGGAGCTGTTTTTT | CASSQDRANTGELFF
TRBJ1-5 | TRBV6-2/TRBV6-3 | . | many | TGTGCCAGCAGTTACAGGTGGGATCAGCCCCAGCATTTT | CASSYRWDQPQHF
TRBJ2-1 | TRBV3-1 | . | many | TGTGCCAGCAGCCCCGGGCACGAGAGGGGTGAGCAGTTCTTC | CASSPGHERGEQFF
TRBJ2-3 | TRBV11-2 | TRBD2 | many | TGTGCCAGCAGTCGAGCGGGAGAACCCCCTTTAATATCCACAGATACGCAGTATTTT | CASSRAGEPPLISTDTQYF
TRBJ2-3 | TRBV20-1 | TRBD2 | many | TGCAGTGCTAGAGTCCCAGCTAGCGGCAGCACAGATACGCAGTATTTT | CSARVPASGSTDTQYF
TRBJ1-3 | TRBV20-1 | . | . | TGCAGTGCTAGAGATACAGCACCTGGAAACACCATATATTTT | CSARDTAPGNTIYF